In its sample, the clone carrying this TCR beta chain was seen a few times. The entry originates in a study of T cells after yellow fever vaccination. Looking at the study overall: Researchers used SMART-Seq v4 Ultra Low Input to prepare fractions that had low cell numbers.

Germline values: CDR1 MGHRA, CDR2 YSYEKL. V gave up 1 base and J gave up 1 base, with 8 bases separating them. This CDR3 spans 14 amino acids. By 5'RACE template switching, TCR cDNA was produced, with a universal primer site and UMIs added in the process. TCRdb independently ran MiXCR on the 5' RACE reads; one entry per CDR3 protein. The sample consists of roughly 190,000 distinct CDR3 sequences, about 11% of them appearing once. J is TRBJ2-7 and V is TRBV4-1, with a weak D call TRBD1 (5 bases). This receptor was taken from a man between 18 and 35 years old who received the YFV17D yellow fever vaccine. The sequencing here drew on CD8+ T cells sorted from PBMCs, taken 15 days after the yellow fever booster vaccination. The CDR3 sequence is CASSQVAGSYEQYF. DNA for the CDR3: TGCGCCAGCAGCCAAGTCGCAGGGTCCTACGAGCAGTACTTC.